A single sample gave rise to the 29 T cell receptor beta chains below, sequenced in a study of blood T cell repertoires in COVID-19. Only in-frame clones appear in the TCRdb table, and some are missing; sequencing was by immunoSEQ multiplex PCR. The repertoire holds 150,000 to 200,000 clones, approximately 92% seen once, with about 4.5% in the top ten. Sequencing used peripheral blood. All receptors derive from a woman aged 50 to 60 with acute or convalescent COVID-19.

This clone showed up just once. The chain joins TRBV10-3 to TRBJ1-3; tentatively, D is TRBD1 (6 bases). The CDR3 is made up of 14 amino acids. Germline CDR1 ENHRY, CDR2 SYGVKD. The V gene lost 4 bases and the J gene lost 2 bases, with 9 bases spanning the gap. CDR3 loop: CAISGGGAGNTIYF. As DNA, the CDR3 is TGTGCCATCAGTGGAGGGGGTGCTGGAAACACCATATATTTT.

The chain is built from TRBV7-8 and TRBJ2-2; 7 bases are shared with TRBD1. This CDR3 is 16 amino acids long. Germline V gene data show CDR1 as SGHVS and CDR2 as FQNEAQ. The J segment lost 0 bases and the V segment lost 0 bases, leaving 1 base of the junction unmatched. CDR3 region: CASSLATGPNTGELFF. CDR3 sequence (DNA): TGTGCCAGCAGCTTAGCGACAGGGCCGAACACCGGGGAGCTGTTTTTT.

The chain carries TRBV27 and TRBJ1-5; 7 bases are shared with TRBD1. The V gene end was trimmed by 4 bases and the J gene end by 3 bases; junction bases not matched to a gene: 15. This CDR3 contains 18 residues. Germline-derived CDR1 and CDR2 are MNHEY and SMNVEV (reference sequence). CDR3 sequence reads: CASSSIWRDRTSNQPQHF. In nucleotides, the CDR3 is TGTGCCAGCAGTTCCATATGGAGGGACAGAACCTCCAATCAGCCCCAGCATTTT.

This chain connects TRBV9 to TRBJ1-1, with no clear D. Germline V lookup: CDR1 SGDLS, CDR2 YYNGEE. The CDR3 loop spans 13 amino acids. V lost 4 bases to trimming and J lost 2 bases, with 9 bases between them. In DNA, the CDR3 is TGTGCCAGCAGCCTTGGTACAAACACTGAAGCTTTCTTT. Amino acid sequence: CASSLGTNTEAFF.

The gene calls are TRBV28 and TRBJ1-4; no firm D call. Germline V gene data show CDR1 as MDHEN and CDR2 as SYDVKM. The CDR3 has 13 amino acids. V was pared by 5 bases and J by 5 bases, with 9 bases between. CDR3: CASSPGLNEKLFF. As DNA, the CDR3 is TGTGCCAGCAGTCCCGGACTGAATGAAAAACTGTTTTTT.

This chain uses TRBV6-2 or TRBV6-3 with TRBJ2-5; perhaps TRBD2 as D (6 bases). This CDR3 is built from 14 residues. Germline loops: CDR1 MNHEY, CDR2 SVGEGT. Trimming took off 2 bases at V and 4 bases at J, with 11 bases between the two ends. CDR3 region: CASSYLQGGETQYF. CDR3 bases: TGTGCCAGCAGTTACCTCCAGGGAGGAGAGACCCAGTACTTC.

For the CDR3, the DNA is TGTGCCAGACGATCAGGGGGGAATCAGCCCCAGCATTTT. Translated, it gives CARRSGGNQPQHF. The gene calls are TRBV19 and TRBJ1-5; 7 bases are shared with TRBD1. This CDR3 contains 13 residues. After removal of 9 bases from V and 4 bases from J, the junction contained 6 bases not matched to a gene. Germline V gene data show CDR1 as LNHDA and CDR2 as SQIVND (reference sequence).

This rearrangement joins TRBV7-9 to TRBJ2-5; tentative D call: TRBD1 (6 bases). There are 13 residues in the CDR3. Looked up from germline, CDR1 is SEHNR and CDR2 is FQNEAQ (reference sequence). V was trimmed by 4 bases and J by 5 bases, leaving 11 bases between them. CDR3 nucleotide sequence: TGTGCCAGCAGCTCTCAGGGGTTGGAGACCCAGTACTTC. Amino acids: CASSSQGLETQYF.

This sequence joins TRBV28 and TRBJ1-2; tentatively, D is TRBD1 (6 bases). V was clipped by 4 bases and J by 6 bases, with 9 bases between them. Germline V gives CDR1 MDHEN, CDR2 SYDVKM. CDR3 length: 12 residues. The CDR3 sequence is CASSWGLNGYTF. The CDR3 DNA reads TGTGCCAGCAGTTGGGGGCTAAATGGCTACACCTTC.

This rearrangement joins TRBV7-9 to TRBJ1-2; 7 bases line up with TRBD1. The V segment lost 1 base and the J segment 8 bases; nucleotides outside the gene matches: 7. From germline, CDR1 is SEHNR and CDR2 FQNEAQ (reference sequence). The CDR3 totals 14 residues. The CDR3 bases are TGTGCCAGCAGCTTAGATGCAGGGGGAGAGGGCTACACCTTC. This codes for CASSLDAGGEGYTF.

The genes are TRBV6-5 and TRBJ2-7; possible D gene TRBD1, 6 bases. Per germline, CDR1 MNHEY and CDR2 SVGAGI. V was clipped by 0 bases and J by 4 bases, with 16 bases between them. The CDR3 is 16 residues long. The CDR3 DNA is TGTGCCAGCAGTTACTCGACCCCTCTGACAGGTTACGAGCAGTACTTC. This sequence encodes CASSYSTPLTGYEQYF.

The chain employs TRBV30 and TRBJ1-2, with TRBD1 identical over 8 bases. CDR1 GTSNPN and CDR2 SVGIG come from the germline V gene (reference sequence). Trimming took 0 bases from V and 3 from J; bases not matched to a gene: 6. This CDR3 has 15 residues. CDR3 loop: CAWSVGQGAYYGYTF. The CDR3 nucleotides are TGTGCCTGGAGTGTAGGGCAGGGGGCGTACTATGGCTACACCTTC. Full variable domain (outside the CDR3, taken from reference TRBV30 and TRBJ1-2): SQTIHQWPATLVQPVGSPLSLECTVEGTSNPNLYWYRQAAGRGLQLLFYSVGIGQISSEVPQNLSASRPQDRQFILSSKKLLLSDSGFYLCAWSVGQGAYYGYTFGSGTRLTVV.

This chain uses TRBV5-4 with TRBJ2-7, with TRBD1 as a possible D gene (6 bases). The CDR3 is 17 residues long. Per the germline V gene, CDR1 is SGHNT and CDR2 is YYREEE (reference sequence). Trimming took 5 bases from V and 7 from J, leaving 28 bases between them. CDR3 in DNA: TGTGCCAGCAGTGCCAATGGCTGGACAGACAACCTGGGGGAGCAGTACTTC. As protein: CASSANGWTDNLGEQYF. The variable domain in full, completed from reference TRBV5-4 and TRBJ2-7, reads ETGVTQSPTHLIKTRGQQVTLRCSSQSGHNTVSWYQQALGQGPQFIFQYYREEENGRGNFPPRFSGLQFPNYSSELNVNALELDDSALYLCASSANGWTDNLGEQYFGPGTRLTVT.

The J gene is TRBJ2-7, the V gene TRBV29-1, with 7 bases aligning to TRBD1. The CDR3 consists of 12 residues. The germline V gene encodes CDR1 SQVTM and CDR2 ANQGSEA. CDR3 sequence reads: CSFMDRTEEQYF. The DNA for the CDR3 is TGCAGTTTCATGGACAGGACAGAAGAGCAGTACTTC.

The gene calls are TRBV30 and TRBJ2-2; D might be TRBD1 (6 bases). The CDR3 has 16 residues. Per germline, CDR1 GTSNPN and CDR2 SVGIG (reference sequence). The V and J ends lost 3 bases and 5 bases respectively, with 19 bases between them. CDR3 in amino acids: CAWSKVMGAVTGELFF. The CDR3 nucleotides read TGTGCCTGGAGCAAAGTGATGGGGGCCGTGACCGGGGAGCTGTTTTTT.

V is TRBV7-2 and J is TRBJ1-1; the D gene is possibly TRBD1 (5 bases). V was cut by 6 bases and J by 1 base, with 9 bases left in between. The CDR3 length is 13 residues. Germline lookup yields CDR1 SGHTA and CDR2 FQGNSA. CDR3 nucleotides: TGTGCCAGCAGGGCGGGGGGGAACACTGAAGCTTTCTTT. Protein product: CASRAGGNTEAFF.

V gene TRBV20-1 combines with J gene TRBJ2-2, with D possibly being TRBD1 (6 bases). Germline CDR1 and CDR2: DFQATT and SNEGSKA (reference sequence). The CDR3 spans 16 residues. V lost 3 bases and J 5 bases, leaving 19 bases between the germline ends. CDR3 sequence (DNA): TGCAGTGCTAGTCCGACAGGAACAACGAGGACCGGGGAGCTGTTTTTT. Its translation is CSASPTGTTRTGELFF.

The V and J genes are TRBV27 and TRBJ2-2; 11 bases agree with TRBD1. The germline CDR1 and CDR2 sequences are MNHEY and SMNVEV (reference sequence). With V trimmed by 5 bases and J by 4 bases, 3 bases remained unmatched. This CDR3 is built from 15 residues. In nucleotides, the CDR3 is TGTGCCAGCAGTGCCGGGACAGGGGGCACCGGGGAGCTGTTTTTT. The encoded protein is CASSAGTGGTGELFF.

The chain employs TRBV11-2 and TRBJ2-7, with 9 nucleotides matching TRBD1. This CDR3 region has 15 residues. Germline CDR1 and CDR2: SGHAT and FQNNGV. J gave up 3 bases and V 0 bases, and 3 bases lay outside the gene matches. The CDR3 loop is CASSLDTGGGYEQYF. The CDR3 DNA is TGTGCCAGCAGCTTAGATACAGGGGGCGGCTACGAGCAGTACTTC. Together with reference TRBV11-2 and TRBJ2-7, the CDR3 gives the full variable domain: EAGVAQSPRYKIIEKRQSVAFWCNPISGHATLYWYQQILGQGPKLLIQFQNNGVVDDSQLPKDRFSAERLKGVDSTLKIQPAKLEDSAVYLCASSLDTGGGYEQYFGPGTRLTVT.

V usage is TRBV4-2 and J usage is TRBJ2-7; D gene ambiguous. The germline gives CDR1 LGHNA, CDR2 YNFKEQ. This CDR3 region has 15 residues. Trimming took off 1 base at V and 0 bases at J, with 10 bases between the two ends. The CDR3 loop reads CASSQATLSSYEQYF. The DNA for the CDR3 is TGTGCCAGCAGCCAAGCTACGTTGAGCTCCTACGAGCAGTACTTC.

The chain uses TRBV9 and TRBJ1-6, with 7 bases fitting TRBD1. The junction had 8 bases not matched to a gene; V was cut back by 1 base and J by 7 bases. This CDR3 contains 16 residues. Germline V CDR1 and CDR2: SGDLS, YYNGEE. The CDR3 nucleotides are TGTGCCAGCAGCGTAACAGGGGCGTCTGGGAATTCACCCCTCCACTTT. Amino acids: CASSVTGASGNSPLHF.

The V gene is TRBV30, the J gene TRBJ1-4; D call uncertain. The V and J ends lost 1 base and 0 bases respectively, with 9 bases between them. This CDR3 has 15 residues. The germline gives CDR1 GTSNPN, CDR2 SVGIG (reference sequence). CDR3 loop: CAWSDRRSTNEKLFF. The CDR3 coding sequence is TGTGCCTGGAGTGACAGACGTTCAACTAATGAAAAACTGTTTTTT.

J is TRBJ1-1 and V is TRBV2, with TRBD1 matching over 7 bases. J was trimmed by 0 bases and V by 6 bases; bases with no gene match: 7. CDR1 and CDR2 (germline): SNHLY, FYNNEI. This CDR3 has 15 residues. For the CDR3, the DNA is TGTGCCAGCAGAACCAGGGACAGTTTGAACACTGAAGCTTTCTTT. It specifies CASRTRDSLNTEAFF.

The chain combines TRBV18 with TRBJ1-5, with 7 positions matching TRBD1. V lost 6 bases and J lost 7; bases outside the gene matches: 6. CDR3 length: 13 residues. Germline V gene lookup returns CDR1 KGHSH and CDR2 LQKENI. CDR3 in amino acids: CASSVDRAQPQHF. CDR3 coding DNA: TGTGCCAGCTCCGTCGACAGGGCCCAGCCCCAGCATTTT.

This clone was observed a handful of times. The chain couples TRBV6-5 to TRBJ2-7; 8 bases map to TRBD1. With V trimmed by 9 bases and J by 4 bases, 8 bases remained unmatched. Per germline, CDR1 MNHEY and CDR2 SVGAGI. CDR3 length equals 13 residues. The CDR3 here is CASRRTGPYEQYF. The CDR3 DNA sequence: TGTGCCAGTCGCAGGACAGGGCCATACGAGCAGTACTTC.

The chain links TRBV5-1 to TRBJ1-2; 11 bases are a match to TRBD1. CDR1 and CDR2 (germline): SGHRS, YFSETQ. The CDR3 is made up of 18 amino acids. Germline trimming cut 0 bases from V and 5 bases from J; bases unmatched to any gene: 12. This chain's CDR3 is CASSLARTGGIGNYGYTF. The CDR3 DNA reads TGCGCCAGCAGCTTGGCTAGGACAGGGGGCATCGGTAATTATGGCTACACCTTC.

The chain has TRBV2 and TRBJ2-1; 7 bases fit TRBD1. Trimming cost V 7 bases and J 0 bases; bases outside gene matches: 12. Germline-derived CDR1 and CDR2 are SNHLY and FYNNEI. There are 17 residues in the CDR3. The chain's CDR3 is CASIQSPTGSSYNEQFF. CDR3 DNA: TGTGCCAGCATCCAATCCCCGACAGGGAGCTCCTACAATGAGCAGTTCTTC.

The chain combines TRBV27 with TRBJ1-6; tentative D call: TRBD1 (6 bases). V lost 10 bases, J lost 7 bases, and 20 bases lay in between. The CDR3 covers 15 residues. Germline-derived CDR1 and CDR2 are MNHEY and SMNVEV (reference sequence). This CDR3 reads CATRDGQRLNSPLHF. Here the CDR3 DNA reads TGTGCCACCCGGGACGGACAGCGCTTAAATTCACCCCTCCACTTT.

The chain links TRBV6-5 to TRBJ1-6, with 10 positions matching TRBD1. Germline values: CDR1 MNHEY, CDR2 SVGAGI. V shed 4 bases and J 10 bases; nucleotides not matched to a gene: 10. There are 16 residues in the CDR3. The CDR3 loop reads CASSLLLGTGVSPLHF. In nucleotides, the CDR3 is TGTGCCAGCAGTTTGCTCCTCGGGACAGGGGTATCACCCCTCCACTTT.